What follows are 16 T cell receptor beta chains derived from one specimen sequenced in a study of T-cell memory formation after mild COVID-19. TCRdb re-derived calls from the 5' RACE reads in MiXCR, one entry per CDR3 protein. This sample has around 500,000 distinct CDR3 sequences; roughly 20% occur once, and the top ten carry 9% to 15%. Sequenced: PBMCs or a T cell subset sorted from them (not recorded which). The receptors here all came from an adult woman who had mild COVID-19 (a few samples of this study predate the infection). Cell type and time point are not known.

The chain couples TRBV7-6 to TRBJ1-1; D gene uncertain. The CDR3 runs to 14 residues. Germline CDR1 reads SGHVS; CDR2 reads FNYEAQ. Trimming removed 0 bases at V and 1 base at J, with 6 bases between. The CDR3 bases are TGTGCCAGCAGCTTAGCTGTAGCGAACACTGAAGCTTTCTTT. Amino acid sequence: CASSLAVANTEAFF.

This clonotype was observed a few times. The CDR3 bases are TGTGCCAGCAGCTCAACTTACACTGAAGCTTTCTTT. Protein product: CASSSTYTEAFF. The V and J genes are TRBV12-3 or TRBV12-4 and TRBJ1-1; D uncertain. This CDR3 has 12 residues. The germline V and J ends were trimmed by 6 bases and 3 bases, with 8 bases remaining between them.

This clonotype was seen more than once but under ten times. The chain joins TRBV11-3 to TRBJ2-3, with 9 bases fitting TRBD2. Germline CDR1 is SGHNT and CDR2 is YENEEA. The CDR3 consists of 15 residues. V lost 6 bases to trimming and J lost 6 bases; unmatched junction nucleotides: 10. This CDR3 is CASRPNLAGFDTQYF. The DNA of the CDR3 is TGTGCCAGCAGACCCAACCTAGCGGGATTTGATACGCAGTATTTT. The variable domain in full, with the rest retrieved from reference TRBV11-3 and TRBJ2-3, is EAGVVQSPRYKIIEKKQPVAFWCNPISGHNTLYWYLQNLGQGPELLIRYENEEAVDDSQLPKDRFSAERLKGVDSTLKIQPAELGDSAVYLCASRPNLAGFDTQYFGPGTRLTVL.

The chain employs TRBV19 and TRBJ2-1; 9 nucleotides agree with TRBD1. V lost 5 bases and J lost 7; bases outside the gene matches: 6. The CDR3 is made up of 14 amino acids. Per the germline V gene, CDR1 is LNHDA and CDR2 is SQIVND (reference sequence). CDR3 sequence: CASSVSDRGNEQFF. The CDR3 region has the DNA TGTGCCAGTAGTGTCTCGGACAGGGGTAATGAGCAGTTCTTC.

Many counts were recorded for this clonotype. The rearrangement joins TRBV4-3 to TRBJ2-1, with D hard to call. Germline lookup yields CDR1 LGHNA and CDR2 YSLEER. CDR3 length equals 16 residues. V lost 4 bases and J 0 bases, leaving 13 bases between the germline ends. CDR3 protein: CASSPPRRSSYNEQFF. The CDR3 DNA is TGCGCCAGCAGCCCCCCGCGGCGGTCCTCCTACAATGAGCAGTTCTTC.

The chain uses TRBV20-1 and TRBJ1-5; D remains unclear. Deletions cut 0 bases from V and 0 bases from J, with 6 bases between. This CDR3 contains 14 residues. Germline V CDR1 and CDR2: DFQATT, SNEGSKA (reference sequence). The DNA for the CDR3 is TGCAGTGCTAGAGATCCTAATAGCAATCAGCCCCAGCATTTT. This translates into CSARDPNSNQPQHF.

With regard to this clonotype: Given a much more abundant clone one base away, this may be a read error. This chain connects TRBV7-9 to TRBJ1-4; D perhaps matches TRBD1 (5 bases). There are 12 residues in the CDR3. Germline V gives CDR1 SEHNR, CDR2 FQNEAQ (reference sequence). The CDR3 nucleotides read TGTGCCAGCAGCTTAGCAGGGGAAACACTGTTTTTT. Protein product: CASSLAGETLFF.

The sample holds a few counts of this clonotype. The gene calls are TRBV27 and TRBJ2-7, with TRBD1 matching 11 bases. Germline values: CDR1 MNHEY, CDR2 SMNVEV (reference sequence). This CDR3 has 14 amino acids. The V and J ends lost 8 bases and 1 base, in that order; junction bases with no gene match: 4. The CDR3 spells CASQGTGGSYEQYF. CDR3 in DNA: TGTGCCAGCCAAGGGACAGGGGGATCCTACGAGCAGTACTTC.

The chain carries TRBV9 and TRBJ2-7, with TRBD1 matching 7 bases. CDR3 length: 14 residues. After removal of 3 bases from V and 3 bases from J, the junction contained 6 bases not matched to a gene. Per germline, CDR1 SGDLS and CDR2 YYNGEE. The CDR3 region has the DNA TGTGCCAGCAGCGCCGGGACAGCAAACTACGAGCAGTACTTC. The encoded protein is CASSAGTANYEQYF.

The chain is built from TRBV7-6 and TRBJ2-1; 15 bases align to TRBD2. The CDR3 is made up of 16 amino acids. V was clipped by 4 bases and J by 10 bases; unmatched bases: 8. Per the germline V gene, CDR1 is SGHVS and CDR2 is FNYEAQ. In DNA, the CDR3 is TGTGCCAGCAGCTCGGGACTAGCGGGAGGTCAGGGGGAGCAGTTCTTC. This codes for CASSSGLAGGQGEQFF.

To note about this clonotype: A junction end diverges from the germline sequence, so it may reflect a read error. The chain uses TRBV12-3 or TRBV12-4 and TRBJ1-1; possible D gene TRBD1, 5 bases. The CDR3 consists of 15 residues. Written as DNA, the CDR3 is TGTGCCAGCAGCCGTCGCCAGGGCTTGAACACTGAAGTTTTCTTT. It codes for CASSRRQGLNTEVFF.

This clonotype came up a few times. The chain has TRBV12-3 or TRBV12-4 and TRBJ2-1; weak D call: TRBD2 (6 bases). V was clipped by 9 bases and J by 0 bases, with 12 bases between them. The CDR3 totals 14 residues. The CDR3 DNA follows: TGTGCCAGTAGGAGGGAGAGCTCCTACAATGAGCAGTTCTTC. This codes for CASRRESSYNEQFF.

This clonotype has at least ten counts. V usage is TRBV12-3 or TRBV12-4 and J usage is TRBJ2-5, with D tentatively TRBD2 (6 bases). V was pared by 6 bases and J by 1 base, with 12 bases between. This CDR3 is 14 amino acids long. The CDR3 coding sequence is TGTGCCAGCAGCCCCACGGGACTCCAAGAGACCCAGTACTTC. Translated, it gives CASSPTGLQETQYF.

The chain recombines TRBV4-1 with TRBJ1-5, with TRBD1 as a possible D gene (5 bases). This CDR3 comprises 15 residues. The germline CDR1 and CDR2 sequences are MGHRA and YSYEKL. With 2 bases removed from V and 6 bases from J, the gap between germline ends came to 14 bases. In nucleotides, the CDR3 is TGCGCCAGCAGCCAATCTCCCAGGGATACTCAGCCCCAGCATTTT. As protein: CASSQSPRDTQPQHF.

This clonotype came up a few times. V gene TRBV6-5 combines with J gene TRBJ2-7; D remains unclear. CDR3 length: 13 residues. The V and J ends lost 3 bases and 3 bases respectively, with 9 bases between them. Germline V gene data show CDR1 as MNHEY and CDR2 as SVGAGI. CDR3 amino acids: CASSYEQYYEQYF. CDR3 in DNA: TGTGCCAGCAGTTATGAACAGTACTACGAGCAGTACTTC.

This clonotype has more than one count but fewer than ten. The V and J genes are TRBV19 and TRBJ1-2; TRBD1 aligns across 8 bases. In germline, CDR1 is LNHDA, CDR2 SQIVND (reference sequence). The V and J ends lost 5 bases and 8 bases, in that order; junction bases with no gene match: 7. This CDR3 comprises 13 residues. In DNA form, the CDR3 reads TGTGCCAGTAGTGTGGACAGGGCTTACGGCTACACCTTC. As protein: CASSVDRAYGYTF.